This T cell receptor (beta chain) was captured by sequencing in a study of CD8+CD57+ T cells in acquired aplastic anemia. Patients sequenced had flow cytometry evidence of CD8+CD57+ cell expansion. No patient had been given any therapy when blood was sampled. Genomic DNA templated the TCR beta VDJ and CDR3 profiling. TCRdb recomputed calls from the reads with MiXCR, one row per CDR3 protein. The sample has 200,000 to 250,000 distinct CDR3 sequences; 60% to 80% are singletons. Findings and caveats of the study: The study identified roughly 31 CD8+ CDR3 sequences shared by patients and controls.

Details on this clonotype: Its target is not known.

The TCR sequence derives from a human donor with aplastic anemia. Input material: sorted CD4+, CD8+, or CD8+CD57+ T cells (not recorded which) from PBMCs.

CDR3 amino acids: CSALASGRASEQYF. The CDR3 DNA sequence: TGCAGTGCCCTGGCTAGCGGGAGGGCTAGCGAGCAGTACTTC. The V gene is TRBV20-1, the J gene TRBJ2-7; TRBD2 aligns across 12 bases. The CDR3 totals 14 residues. Germline V CDR1 and CDR2: DFQATT, SNEGSKA (reference sequence). The junction had 9 bases not matched to a gene; V was cut back by 6 bases and J by 6 bases.